The 13 T cell receptor beta chains below come from one sample, sequenced in a study of a mutant IDH1 vaccine in newly diagnosed glioma. The antigens these receptors bind are not known. The data were produced by immunoSEQ multiplex PCR, yet TCRdb's version contains in-frame clones alone and is incomplete. Found here are tens of thousands of clones, less than 90% of them singletons; the top ten hold about 4%. Time point in this sample: week 47, end of study. Vaccination used 300 ug of mutant IDH1 20-mer peptide per dose, with topical imiquimod. The sample consisted of PBMCs, taken from a glioma patient whose treatment included an IDH1 peptide vaccine. All receptors derive from a man aged 25-45 years with glioma.

Here the CDR3 reads CASSQEVVNTEAFF. The CDR3 DNA sequence: TGTGCCAGCAGCCAAGAAGTGGTGAACACTGAAGCTTTCTTT. V is TRBV14 and J is TRBJ1-1; D gene ambiguous. The V end lost 0 bases, the J end lost 0 bases, and 5 bases lay between the germline ends. Germline V gene sequence: CDR1 SGHDN, CDR2 FVKESK. The CDR3 is made up of 14 amino acids.

This clone occurred once. The chain carries TRBV30 and TRBJ2-1, with 8 bases aligning to TRBD2. Germline CDR1 and CDR2: GTSNPN and SVGIG (reference sequence). Trimming at V came to 0 bases and at J to 4 bases, leaving 2 bases not matched to a gene. CDR3 length equals 14 residues. This CDR3 is CAWSVLAAYNEQFF. As DNA, the CDR3 is TGTGCCTGGAGTGTACTAGCGGCTTACAATGAGCAGTTCTTC.

The chain joins TRBV12-2 to TRBJ2-7; the table's D call, TRBD2, has no DNA check behind it. TRBV12-2 is annotated as a pseudogene. This CDR3 is built from 15 residues. In nucleotides, the CDR3 is TGTGCAAGTCGCTTTTGGGGGGGCAGTCGCTACGAGCAGTACTTC. Translated, it gives CASRFWGGSRYEQYF.

This clone occurred once. The chain joins TRBV7-6 to TRBJ2-7; TRBD2 matches at 15 bases. The ends lost 5 bases at V and 3 bases at J; junction bases unmatched: 8. Germline V gene data show CDR1 as SGHVS and CDR2 as FNYEAQ. The CDR3 sequence is 17 residues long. CDR3 sequence reads: CASSPGLAGGSYYEQYF. In nucleotides, the CDR3 is TGTGCCAGCAGCCCGGGACTAGCGGGGGGATCTTACTACGAGCAGTACTTC.

CDR3 sequence: CASSYLDGRSNIQYF. As DNA, the CDR3 is TGTGCCAGCAGTTACTTGGACGGACGCTCGAACATTCAGTACTTC. V is TRBV6-5 and J is TRBJ2-4; D is ambiguous. Germline values: CDR1 MNHEY, CDR2 SVGAGI. The CDR3 is 15 residues long. V gave up 1 base and J gave up 7 bases, with 14 bases separating them.

The rearrangement links TRBV5-4 to TRBJ1-1; D ambiguous. Germline V lookup: CDR1 SGHNT, CDR2 YYREEE (reference sequence). V dropped 4 bases and J dropped 0 bases, with 10 bases sitting between them. The CDR3 is 14 amino acids. In DNA, the CDR3 is TGTGCCAGCAGCCGGGCGGCCCTGAACACTGAAGCTTTCTTT. Its protein is CASSRAALNTEAFF.

The chain links TRBV2 to TRBJ2-1; unclear D gene. Germline V gene sequence: CDR1 SNHLY, CDR2 FYNNEI. The CDR3 has 18 residues. The V end was cut by 6 bases, the J end by 0 bases, with 21 bases between. The CDR3 reads CASRRTINTFGSYNEQFF. The CDR3 coding sequence is TGTGCCAGCAGGCGAACAATTAATACCTTTGGCTCCTACAATGAGCAGTTCTTC. Complete variable domain (other parts from reference TRBV2 and TRBJ2-1): EPEVTQTPSHQVTQMGQEVILRCVPISNHLYFYWYRQILGQKVEFLVSFYNNEISEKSEIFDDQFSVERPDGSNFTLKIRSTKLEDSAMYFCASRRTINTFGSYNEQFFGPGTRLTVL.

V usage is TRBV9 and J usage is TRBJ2-5; 7 bases fit TRBD2. This CDR3 contains 16 residues. CDR1 and CDR2 (germline): SGDLS, YYNGEE. V lost 2 bases, J lost 5 bases, and 12 bases stayed unmatched. The CDR3 loop is CASSVGGGLFRETQYF. As DNA, the CDR3 is TGTGCCAGCAGCGTGGGCGGGGGTTTATTTAGGGAGACCCAGTACTTC.

The chain has TRBV7-9 and TRBJ2-6; unclear D gene. CDR1 and CDR2 from the germline V gene are SEHNR and FQNEAQ (reference sequence). V gave up 2 bases and J gave up 0 bases, with 17 bases separating them. The length of the CDR3 is 19 residues. In nucleotides, the CDR3 is TGTGCCAGCAGCTTAAGCTTAATCGAATCGCGCTCTGGGGCCAACGTCCTGACTTTC. Its translation: CASSLSLIESRSGANVLTF.

The V gene is TRBV14, the J gene TRBJ2-7; no clear D. Germline lookup yields CDR1 SGHDN and CDR2 FVKESK. The CDR3 totals 17 residues. Trimming left V 3 bases short and J 2 bases short, with 20 bases between. CDR3 residues: CASSQFASRSSPYEQYF. Written as DNA, the CDR3 is TGTGCCAGCAGCCAGTTCGCCTCAAGATCGAGCCCCTACGAGCAGTACTTC.

This CDR3 is CASSPPILARTSYEQYF. The CDR3 bases are TGTGCCAGCTCACCACCGATACTAGCTAGAACTTCCTACGAGCAGTACTTC. The chain employs TRBV18 and TRBJ2-7; D perhaps matches TRBD2 (6 bases). The CDR3 runs to 17 residues. V lost 0 bases and J lost 1, with 16 bases in between. CDR1 and CDR2 (germline): KGHSH, LQKENI.

The chain couples TRBV27 to TRBJ2-5; 11 bases fit TRBD2. The CDR3 covers 17 residues. Germline-derived CDR1 and CDR2 are MNHEY and SMNVEV (reference sequence). The J segment lost 4 bases and the V segment lost 5 bases, leaving 12 bases of the junction unmatched. Here the CDR3 reads CASSPWSSGGARETQYF. The CDR3 DNA reads TGTGCCAGCAGTCCTTGGAGTAGCGGGGGGGCTCGAGAGACCCAGTACTTC.

This chain uses TRBV27 with TRBJ1-3; no clear D gene. CDR3 length equals 13 residues. CDR1 is MNHEY, CDR2 SMNVEV, per germline (reference sequence). Deletions cut 4 bases from V and 3 bases from J, with 7 bases between. The DNA for the CDR3 is TGTGCCAGCAGTTCGGGAGTTGGAAACACCATATATTTT. It encodes CASSSGVGNTIYF.